This entry features one TCR beta chain sequence. Trimming removed 0 bases from V and 2 bases from J; junction bases left unmatched: 9. From germline, CDR1 is SGHRS and CDR2 YFSETQ. The CDR3 is 17 residues long. TCRdb keeps only in-frame clones here, not all; method: immunoSEQ multiplex PCR. The data show about 400,000 clones, roughly 94% seen once. The source of the sample is a study of shared T cell receptors in the human thymus. This clonotype was sampled from a human donor. Sequenced input: thymocytes. The chain has TRBV5-1 and TRBJ2-5, with 8 positions matching TRBD1. In DNA, the CDR3 is TGCGCCAGCAGCTTGGTGACGACAGGGGCGCCGCAAGAGACCCAGTACTTC. Encoded protein: CASSLVTTGAPQETQYF.